This TCR beta chain was retrieved from a study of memory CD4+ T cells and cytomegalovirus serostatus. Whole-study context: This sample comes from healthy Belgian adults, eight or nine CMV seropositive, some 22 seronegative. The study's findings and limits: Repertoires predicted CMV serostatus with median bootstrapped AUC of around 0.96.

CDR1 and CDR2 (germline): SGHTA, FQGTGA. This CDR3 has 13 residues. V lost 2 bases and J lost 3; bases outside the gene matches: 0. TCRdb keeps only in-frame clones here, not all; method: immunoSEQ multiplex PCR. Seen here are 46,000 or so clones, about three quarters observed once, and the top ten hold 0.61%. As concerns this clone: Its specificity is not known.

The sort gate was single viable CD3+CD4+CD8-CD45RO+ cells for memory CD4+ T cells. CD4+ T cells were isolated by positive magnetic selection. The TCR originated in an adult in good health and CMV-seronegative. V usage is TRBV7-3 and J usage is TRBJ2-5, with 7 bases aligning to TRBD2. Material for sequencing was memory CD4+ T cells from blood. The CDR3 DNA follows: TGTGCCAGCAGCTTAGGGACTAAAGAGACCCAGTACTTC. Protein: CASSLGTKETQYF.